The 20 T cell receptor beta chains presented below share a single source sample, sequenced in a study of OX40 agonist ivuxolimab in advanced cancers. Library construction relied on the immunoSEQ multiplex PCR assay. The table was pulled from immuneACCESS by TCRdb, which kept in-frame rearrangements only. Such tables lose some clones; where checked, under half of the loss comes from unresolved V genes, and the rest has no known cause. Recorded for this sample are about 77,000 clones; around 83% of them occurred a single time. The top ten constitute less than 0.85% of the sample. This specimen was CD4+ or CD8+ T cells sorted from blood, taken in a trial of the OX40 agonist ivuxolimab. The receptor set was obtained from an adult with an advanced solid tumor such as melanoma, head and neck, liver or kidney cancer.

The rearrangement joins TRBV2 to TRBJ1-1, with D unresolved. Trimming removed 2 bases at V and 13 bases at J, with 14 bases between. This CDR3 contains 12 residues. Germline V CDR1 and CDR2: SNHLY, FYNNEI. The CDR3 is CASSESGRIDFF. The CDR3 DNA follows: TGTGCCAGCAGTGAAAGCGGGCGAATTGATTTCTTT.

The V gene is TRBV25-1, the J gene TRBJ2-1; tentative D call: TRBD2 (5 bases). The CDR3 sequence is 13 residues long. Germline assignment: CDR1 MGHDK and CDR2 SYGVNS. V lost 7 bases and J 8 bases, leaving 15 bases between the germline ends. DNA of the CDR3: TGTGCCAGCAACGACCCGGGGTACCATGAGCAGTTCTTC. Its protein is CASNDPGYHEQFF.

This chain links TRBV6-5 with TRBJ1-4; TRBD1 matches 8 bases. CDR3 length: 14 amino acids. J gave up 5 bases and V 4 bases, and 3 bases lay outside the gene matches. The germline V gene encodes CDR1 MNHEY and CDR2 SVGAGI. The CDR3 protein is CASSSDRANEKLFF. The CDR3 DNA reads TGTGCCAGCAGTTCGGACAGGGCAAATGAAAAACTGTTTTTT.

The rearrangement uses TRBV20-1 and TRBJ1-2; 8 bases are a match to TRBD1. The CDR3 extends over 11 amino acids. Trimming cost V 6 bases and J 3 bases; bases outside gene matches: 0. The V gene's germline CDR1 is DFQATT and CDR2 SNEGSKA (reference sequence). The CDR3 bases are TGCAGTGCGGACAGGGACTATGGCTACACCTTC. The encoded protein is CSADRDYGYTF.

This chain joins TRBV11-3 and TRBJ2-7; a possible D gene is TRBD1 (6 bases). V lost 1 base and J lost 0, with 10 bases in between. Germline V gene lookup returns CDR1 SGHNT and CDR2 YENEEA. The CDR3 spans 15 residues. The CDR3 here is CASSLGTGSSYEQYF. The CDR3 region has the DNA TGTGCCAGCAGCTTAGGAACAGGGAGCTCCTACGAGCAGTACTTC. Variable domain in full (rest from reference TRBV11-3 and TRBJ2-7): EAGVVQSPRYKIIEKKQPVAFWCNPISGHNTLYWYLQNLGQGPELLIRYENEEAVDDSQLPKDRFSAERLKGVDSTLKIQPAELGDSAVYLCASSLGTGSSYEQYFGPGTRLTVT.

This clone was detected once. This chain joins TRBV9 and TRBJ1-2, with unresolved D. V was pared by 2 bases and J by 2 bases, with 1 base between. CDR3 size: 11 residues. Germline V gene sequence: CDR1 SGDLS, CDR2 YYNGEE. CDR3 loop: CASSVNYGYTF. The CDR3 coding sequence is TGTGCCAGCAGCGTGAACTATGGCTACACCTTC.

CDR3: CASSKAPETQYF. CDR3 coding DNA: TGTGCCAGCAGCAAAGCCCCCGAGACCCAGTACTTC. The rearrangement links TRBV21-1 to TRBJ2-5. TRBV21-1 has pseudogene status. The length of the CDR3 is 12 residues.

A remark on this clone: Since no conserved phenylalanine or tryptophan closes the CDR3, a read error is the likely cause. The chain is built from TRBV15 and TRBJ1-5; D is undetermined. The CDR3 loop spans 15 amino acids. The germline V gene encodes CDR1 LNHNV and CDR2 YYDKDF (reference sequence). Trimming pared 0 bases from V and 1 base from J, leaving 7 bases between. This CDR3 reads CATSRDPLSNQPQHL. Written as DNA, the CDR3 is TGTGCCACCAGCAGAGATCCCCTGAGCAATCAGCCCCAGCATCTT.

This clone was detected only once. The gene calls are TRBV6-5 and TRBJ2-5, with 10 bases aligning to TRBD2. Germline trimming cut 6 bases from V and 3 bases from J; bases unmatched to any gene: 1. The germline gives CDR1 MNHEY, CDR2 SVGAGI. The length of the CDR3 is 13 residues. CDR3 amino acids: CASRGLAEETQYF. CDR3 sequence (DNA): TGTGCCAGCAGAGGACTAGCGGAAGAGACCCAGTACTTC.

The rearrangement uses TRBV29-1 and TRBJ1-3; tentative D call: TRBD1 (5 bases). V was cut by 7 bases and J by 1 base, with 8 bases left in between. The CDR3 covers 12 residues. CDR1 is SQVTM and CDR2 is ANQGSEA in the germline V gene. The DNA for the CDR3 is TGCAGCGCGCAGGGATCTGGAAACACCATATATTTT. It yields the protein CSAQGSGNTIYF.

This chain connects TRBV11-2 to TRBJ2-7; a weak D match, TRBD1 (6 bases). Trimming pared 7 bases from V and 6 bases from J, leaving 13 bases between. In germline, CDR1 is SGHAT, CDR2 FQNNGV. The CDR3 runs 12 residues. The CDR3 loop is CASNLQGPEQYF. For the CDR3, the DNA is TGTGCCAGCAACCTACAGGGACCCGAGCAGTACTTC.

In nucleotides, the CDR3 is TGTGCCAGCAGCTCGGCTGGGCAGACGGACACCATATATTTT. It codes for CASSSAGQTDTIYF. This chain connects TRBV5-5 to TRBJ1-3; D unresolved. CDR1 and CDR2 (germline): SGHKS, YYEKEE (reference sequence). The CDR3 sequence is 14 residues long. Trimming removed 3 bases from V and 8 bases from J, with 15 bases in between.

J is TRBJ1-2 and V is TRBV19; D is undetermined. The CDR3 runs to 15 residues. In germline, CDR1 is LNHDA, CDR2 SQIVND (reference sequence). Trimming took off 4 bases at V and 1 base at J, with 13 bases between the two ends. The CDR3 loop is CASSNPDGYNYGYTF. The CDR3 bases are TGTGCCAGTAGTAATCCCGACGGCTATAACTATGGCTACACCTTC. The whole variable domain, filled in from reference TRBV19 and TRBJ1-2, reads DGGITQSPKYLFRKEGQNVTLSCEQNLNHDAMYWYRQDPGQGLRLIYYSQIVNDFQKGDIAEGYSVSREKKESFPLTVTSAQKNPTAFYLCASSNPDGYNYGYTFGSGTRLTVV.

The CDR3 is CASSRMNTEAFF. The CDR3 DNA is TGTGCCAGCAGCCGGATGAACACTGAAGCTTTCTTT. The chain couples TRBV9 to TRBJ1-1; D unclear. Trimming removed 4 bases at V and 0 bases at J, with 4 bases between. Germline loops: CDR1 SGDLS, CDR2 YYNGEE. The CDR3 length is 12 residues.

This clone was recorded only once. The J gene is TRBJ2-5, the V gene TRBV7-2, with 14 bases identical to TRBD2. The CDR3 runs 18 residues. Germline assignment: CDR1 SGHTA and CDR2 FQGNSA. J gave up 2 bases and V 2 bases, and 7 bases lay outside the gene matches. CDR3 sequence (DNA): TGTGCCAGCAGCTTACCCTCGACTAGCGGGAGGGGGCAAGAGACCCAGTACTTC. Its translation: CASSLPSTSGRGQETQYF.

CDR3 loop: CASGFIGQGGVREQFF. CDR3 bases: TGTGCTAGTGGTTTTATTGGACAGGGGGGGGTCCGAGAGCAGTTCTTC. The chain recombines TRBV12-5 with TRBJ2-1, with 10 positions matching TRBD1. V was pared by 3 bases and J by 10 bases, with 12 bases of the junction left unmatched. Germline-derived CDR1 and CDR2 are LGHNT and FRNRAP. There are 16 residues in the CDR3.

V usage is TRBV18 and J usage is TRBJ1-2; D perhaps matches TRBD1 (6 bases). Germline-derived CDR1 and CDR2 are KGHSH and LQKENI. This CDR3 has 16 amino acids. With 0 bases removed from V and 4 bases from J, the gap between germline ends came to 15 bases. CDR3 in DNA: TGTGCCAGCTCACCACCGATCACAGGGCGGGCCTATGGCTACACCTTC. It is translated as CASSPPITGRAYGYTF. The complete variable domain, with remaining parts taken from reference TRBV18 and TRBJ1-2, reads NAGVMQNPRHLVRRRGQEARLRCSPMKGHSHVYWYRQLPEEGLKFMVYLQKENIIDESGMPKERFSAEFPKEGPSILRIQQVVRGDSAAYFCASSPPITGRAYGYTFGSGTRLTVV.

The gene calls are TRBV27 and TRBJ2-1; D might be TRBD1 or TRBD2, each matching 5 bases. The CDR3 has 16 amino acids. CDR1 is MNHEY, CDR2 SMNVEV, per germline (reference sequence). The V gene lost 4 bases and the J gene lost 2 bases, with 15 bases spanning the gap. The CDR3, as DNA: TGTGCCAGCAGTTCACCCGTTTTGGGGGCCTACAATGAGCAGTTCTTC. Translating gives CASSSPVLGAYNEQFF.

The gene calls are TRBV6-6 and TRBJ2-7, with 7 bases lining up with TRBD1. Per the germline V gene, CDR1 is MNHNY and CDR2 is SVGAGI (reference sequence). V trimming: 6 bases; J trimming: 3 bases; junction bases outside the gene matches: 5. The CDR3 is 13 amino acids. DNA of the CDR3: TGTGCCAGCAGGGGACAGTTGATCTACGAGCAGTACTTC. Its translation is CASRGQLIYEQYF.

The CDR3 loop reads CASSSPSLAPPTDTQYF. CDR3 coding DNA: TGTGCCAGCAGCTCCCCATCACTAGCTCCACCCACAGATACGCAGTATTTT. This chain uses TRBV7-2 with TRBJ2-3; D is perhaps TRBD2 (6 bases). The CDR3 is made up of 17 amino acids. Trimming shortened V by 4 bases and J by 2 bases, and 19 bases separated the two germline ends. Germline CDR1 is SGHTA and CDR2 is FQGNSA.